This entry features one TCR beta chain sequence. This entry comes from a study of blood T cell repertoires in COVID-19. This CDR3 spans 16 amino acids. Trimming took 3 bases from V and 8 from J; bases not matched to a gene: 9. Germline V gene data show CDR1 as MNHEY and CDR2 as SMNVEV (reference sequence). Sequencing used immunoSEQ multiplex PCR; TCRdb keeps in-frame clones, though not all of them. The sample holds about 230,000 clones, 85% to 90% seen once. V usage is TRBV27 and J usage is TRBJ2-7; 14 positions match TRBD2. This TCR derives from a man aged 45 to 65 with COVID-19, enrolled during active disease. The sample taken for sequencing was peripheral blood. The CDR3 region has the DNA TGTGCCAGCAGTTTTCGACTAGCGGGAGGGCCTAGGAAGCAGTACTTC. Protein: CASSFRLAGGPRKQYF.